This paragraph reports one TCR beta chain. None of the donors, who were healthy HIV-negative adults, had recently had acute infections or vaccinations. This record comes from a study of shared clonotypes between healthy human individuals. Study-level information: A couple of women and three men aged 18 to 49 made up the donors.

Germline assignment: CDR1 MDHEN and CDR2 SYDVKM. The CDR3 runs to 12 residues. Trimming left V 8 bases short and J 4 bases short, with 11 bases between. Assay: immunoSEQ multiplex PCR; the TCRdb copy retains only in-frame clones and omits some. The table lists 450,000 to 500,000 clones, around 85% of them singletons. The sample consisted of PBMCs. V and J are TRBV28 and TRBJ1-2, with D possibly TRBD1 on 6 matching bases. The TCR sequence derives from a woman between 40 and 55 years old in good health. Some clones in this sample may be carry-over from other donors' samples. The CDR3 coding sequence is TGTGCCAGCCGATCGGACAGCTATGGCTACACCTTC. Protein product: CASRSDSYGYTF.